The 26 T cell receptor beta chains in this list originate from one sample, sequenced in a study of resident and recirculating memory T cells in vitiligo. Assay used: immunoSEQ multiplex PCR; TCRdb lists only in-frame clones, some missing. The top ten clones hold over 4.5% of a sample with 60,000 to 80,000 clones, more than 85% of them seen once. What was sequenced was blood. The receptors shown here come from a male donor with vitiligo.

This clone was counted once. The chain employs TRBV9 and TRBJ1-6; D gene unclear. V was pared by 0 bases and J by 8 bases, with 15 bases between. The V gene's germline CDR1 is SGDLS and CDR2 YYNGEE. The length of the CDR3 is 16 residues. The CDR3 region has the DNA TGTGCCAGCAGCGTAGCTAGCGAAGGGAGTGATTCACCCCTCCACTTT. Protein: CASSVASEGSDSPLHF. Complete variable domain (other parts from reference TRBV9 and TRBJ1-6): DSGVTQTPKHLITATGQRVTLRCSPRSGDLSVYWYQQSLDQGLQFLIQYYNGEERAKGNILERFSAQQFPDLHSELNLSSLELGDSALYFCASSVASEGSDSPLHFGNGTRLTVT.

This chain links TRBV5-4 with TRBJ2-7; tentatively, D is TRBD1 (6 bases). Germline V CDR1 and CDR2: SGHNT, YYREEE (reference sequence). The CDR3 is 14 amino acids. Trimming pared 2 bases from V and 4 bases from J, leaving 13 bases between. The CDR3 DNA reads as TGTGCCAGCAGCTTCCAGGGGAGTCTGTACGAGCAGTACTTC. The encoded protein is CASSFQGSLYEQYF. Full variable domain (remainder filled in from reference TRBV5-4 and TRBJ2-7): ETGVTQSPTHLIKTRGQQVTLRCSSQSGHNTVSWYQQALGQGPQFIFQYYREEENGRGNFPPRFSGLQFPNYSSELNVNALELDDSALYLCASSFQGSLYEQYFGPGTRLTVT.

The chain employs TRBV4-3 and TRBJ2-3, with D hard to call. The CDR3 runs to 16 residues. V lost 1 base and J lost 0, with 11 bases in between. Germline CDR1 and CDR2: LGHNA and YSLEER. In nucleotides, the CDR3 is TGCGCCAGCAGCCAAGCGCGAGCCGTCAGCACAGATACGCAGTATTTT. Amino acid sequence: CASSQARAVSTDTQYF.

This clone turned up a few times. The chain links TRBV7-9 to TRBJ1-6; D unresolved. Germline assignment: CDR1 SEHNR and CDR2 FQNEAQ (reference sequence). CDR3 length equals 13 residues. Trimming cost V 2 bases and J 9 bases, with 8 bases left between them. Written as DNA, the CDR3 is TGTGCCAGCAGCTTACGTTCCGGTTCACCCCTCCACTTT. Amino acids: CASSLRSGSPLHF. The full variable domain, its missing parts supplied by reference TRBV7-9 and TRBJ1-6, is DTGVSQNPRHKITKRGQNVTFRCDPISEHNRLYWYRQTLGQGPEFLTYFQNEAQLEKSRLLSDRFSAERPKGSFSTLEIQRTEQGDSAMYLCASSLRSGSPLHFGNGTRLTVT.

The rearrangement uses TRBV6-5 and TRBJ1-1, with 10 bases fitting TRBD1. V lost 5 bases to trimming and J lost 5 bases; unmatched junction nucleotides: 5. Germline CDR1 and CDR2: MNHEY and SVGAGI. The CDR3 runs 14 residues. Here the CDR3 DNA reads TGTGCCAGCAGTCGACAGGGGGCGGGAACTGAAGCTTTCTTT. It codes for CASSRQGAGTEAFF.

The chain has TRBV7-9 and TRBJ1-3, with TRBD1 matching over 7 bases. This CDR3 has 15 residues. After removal of 1 base from V and 2 bases from J, the junction contained 2 bases not matched to a gene. Germline V gene lookup returns CDR1 SEHNR and CDR2 FQNEAQ (reference sequence). The CDR3 region is CASSLGQGAGNTIYF. For the CDR3, the DNA is TGTGCCAGCAGCTTAGGGCAGGGGGCTGGAAACACCATATATTTT.

This chain connects TRBV5-4 to TRBJ2-2; D call uncertain. Per germline, CDR1 SGHNT and CDR2 YYREEE (reference sequence). V gave up 0 bases and J gave up 8 bases, with 5 bases separating them. This CDR3 is 12 amino acids long. CDR3 DNA: TGTGCCAGCAGCTTGGGTGCGGGGGAGCTGTTTTTT. Protein sequence: CASSLGAGELFF.

CDR3 residues: CASSPTTTGAGNTIYF. In nucleotides, the CDR3 is TGTGCCAGCTCACCTACCACGACAGGGGCTGGAAACACCATATATTTT. J is TRBJ1-3 and V is TRBV18; TRBD1 matches at 8 bases. J was trimmed by 2 bases and V by 3 bases; bases with no gene match: 6. This CDR3 region has 16 residues. Germline V gene data show CDR1 as KGHSH and CDR2 as LQKENI.

The chain links TRBV27 to TRBJ2-2, with a tentative D call TRBD1 (5 bases). This CDR3 contains 14 residues. Trimming shortened V by 2 bases and J by 6 bases, and 10 bases separated the two germline ends. Germline loops: CDR1 MNHEY, CDR2 SMNVEV (reference sequence). CDR3 in DNA: TGTGCCAGCAGTTTACAGGGATCCCCCGGGGAGCTGTTTTTT. Its protein product is CASSLQGSPGELFF.

The chain employs TRBV27 and TRBJ1-5, with D tentatively TRBD1 (5 bases). This CDR3 region has 16 residues. Germline CDR1 reads MNHEY; CDR2 reads SMNVEV (reference sequence). V was clipped by 4 bases and J by 0 bases, with 13 bases between them. CDR3 region: CASSWGGGFSNQPQHF. The CDR3 DNA reads as TGTGCCAGCAGTTGGGGGGGAGGGTTTAGCAATCAGCCCCAGCATTTT.

This clone appeared a single time. This sequence joins TRBV9 and TRBJ2-3; 8 bases match TRBD2. V lost 0 bases and J lost 7; bases outside the gene matches: 4. CDR3 length: 14 residues. Germline loops: CDR1 SGDLS, CDR2 YYNGEE. Here the CDR3 reads CASSVAGGGNTQYF. The CDR3 DNA follows: TGTGCCAGCAGCGTAGCGGGGGGGGGAAATACGCAGTATTTT.

V gene TRBV7-2 combines with J gene TRBJ1-2; 7 nucleotides align to TRBD1. Germline V lookup: CDR1 SGHTA, CDR2 FQGNSA. CDR3 size: 16 residues. The V segment lost 8 bases and the J segment 7 bases; nucleotides outside the gene matches: 19. The CDR3 spells CASLFGGTVSPIGYTF. In nucleotides, the CDR3 is TGTGCCAGCCTCTTTGGGGGGACAGTCTCCCCTATTGGCTACACCTTC.

CDR3 amino acids: CASSQASSGVYEQYF. In DNA, the CDR3 is TGCGCCAGCAGCCAGGCCTCTAGCGGGGTCTACGAGCAGTACTTC. This chain links TRBV4-1 with TRBJ2-7; 9 positions agree with TRBD2. Germline assignment: CDR1 MGHRA and CDR2 YSYEKL. V dropped 3 bases and J dropped 3; count of bases not matched to a gene: 6. The CDR3 runs 15 residues.

The rearrangement links TRBV5-1 to TRBJ1-3; 9 bases map to TRBD1. Per the germline V gene, CDR1 is SGHRS and CDR2 is YFSETQ. The length of the CDR3 is 14 residues. V was clipped by 4 bases and J by 7 bases; unmatched bases: 6. The CDR3 protein is CASSVTGGKNTIYF. The CDR3 bases are TGCGCCAGCAGCGTGACAGGGGGGAAGAACACCATATATTTT.

This clone has a single count. The V call is TRBV9, the J call TRBJ2-3, with TRBD2 matching 10 bases. Germline lookup yields CDR1 SGDLS and CDR2 YYNGEE. This CDR3 is 18 amino acids long. With 0 bases clipped from V and 1 base from J, the junction kept 8 bases outside the gene matches. The CDR3 sequence is CASSVEGSGGRGTDTQYF. In DNA, the CDR3 is TGTGCCAGCAGCGTAGAGGGTAGCGGGGGGAGGGGCACAGATACGCAGTATTTT. The whole variable domain, remainder taken from reference TRBV9 and TRBJ2-3, is DSGVTQTPKHLITATGQRVTLRCSPRSGDLSVYWYQQSLDQGLQFLIQYYNGEERAKGNILERFSAQQFPDLHSELNLSSLELGDSALYFCASSVEGSGGRGTDTQYFGPGTRLTVL.

The chain joins TRBV19 to TRBJ1-5; tentatively, D is TRBD1 (6 bases). The length of the CDR3 is 15 residues. Trimming pared 7 bases from V and 2 bases from J, leaving 15 bases between. Per the germline V gene, CDR1 is LNHDA and CDR2 is SQIVND (reference sequence). The CDR3 region has the DNA TGTGCCAGTACCTCCTGGGACATTGGCAATCAGCCCCAGCATTTT. Protein sequence: CASTSWDIGNQPQHF.

This chain uses TRBV6-1 with TRBJ1-1; the D is unclear. The CDR3 runs to 14 residues. V was trimmed by 3 bases and J by 5 bases, leaving 13 bases between them. Germline lookup yields CDR1 MNHNS and CDR2 SASEGT. CDR3 protein: CASSEHGRRTEAFF. CDR3 nucleotide sequence: TGTGCCAGCAGTGAGCACGGGAGACGGACTGAAGCTTTCTTT.

The chain couples TRBV4-1 to TRBJ2-2, with 8 bases aligning to TRBD1. With V trimmed by 1 base and J by 5 bases, 6 bases remained unmatched. Germline lookup yields CDR1 MGHRA and CDR2 YSYEKL. CDR3 length: 16 amino acids. As DNA, the CDR3 is TGCGCCAGCAGCCAAGTTGGGACAGGTGCTACCGGGGAGCTGTTTTTT. Its protein product is CASSQVGTGATGELFF.

CDR3 loop: CASSLGQEDNYGYTF. CDR3 in DNA: TGTGCCAGCAGCTTAGGACAGGAAGATAACTATGGCTACACCTTC. This rearrangement joins TRBV7-6 to TRBJ1-2; maybe TRBD1 (6 bases). The CDR3 sequence is 15 residues long. CDR1 SGHVS and CDR2 FNYEAQ come from the germline V gene. Trimming pared 1 base from V and 1 base from J, leaving 10 bases between.

The rearrangement joins TRBV28 to TRBJ1-4; D perhaps matches TRBD1 (6 bases). Deletions cut 4 bases from V and 8 bases from J, with 14 bases between. Germline V gene data show CDR1 as MDHEN and CDR2 as SYDVKM. The CDR3 contains 14 residues. In DNA, the CDR3 is TGTGCCAGCAGTTATCGGGGGGCTCGAGAAAAACTGTTTTTT. Protein product: CASSYRGAREKLFF.

This sequence joins TRBV5-8 and TRBJ1-5; 8 positions match TRBD1. This CDR3 region has 15 residues. CDR1 is SGHTS, CDR2 YDEGEE, per germline. V dropped 3 bases and J dropped 7; count of bases not matched to a gene: 9. CDR3 nucleotides: TGTGCCAGCAGCTCGACAGGGGCGGAAGGCCAGCCCCAGCATTTT. Translating gives CASSSTGAEGQPQHF.

V gene TRBV6-5 combines with J gene TRBJ2-1, with D possibly being TRBD1 (6 bases). CDR1 is MNHEY, CDR2 SVGAGI, per germline. The CDR3 is 16 residues long. Trimming cost V 0 bases and J 12 bases, with 21 bases left between them. The CDR3 region is CASSYSGSGQGFGQFF. Here the CDR3 DNA reads TGTGCCAGCAGTTACTCGGGGTCGGGGCAGGGGTTTGGGCAGTTCTTC.

V and J are TRBV7-2 and TRBJ1-5, with D perhaps TRBD1 (5 bases). V dropped 5 bases and J dropped 0 bases, with 11 bases sitting between them. The V gene's germline CDR1 is SGHTA and CDR2 FQGNSA. The CDR3 loop spans 15 amino acids. CDR3 in amino acids: CASSPTRVSNQPQHF. In DNA, the CDR3 is TGTGCCAGCAGCCCAACCAGGGTTAGCAATCAGCCCCAGCATTTT.

This clone was picked up one time. The chain employs TRBV4-1 and TRBJ2-3; no clear D gene. Per the germline V gene, CDR1 is MGHRA and CDR2 is YSYEKL. V lost 0 bases and J 0 bases, leaving 4 bases between the germline ends. The CDR3 contains 14 residues. The CDR3 here is CASSQDSSTDTQYF. Here the CDR3 DNA reads TGCGCCAGCAGCCAAGATAGTAGCACAGATACGCAGTATTTT.

The genes are TRBV6-9 and TRBJ1-3, with TRBD1 as a possible D gene (6 bases). Germline assignment: CDR1 MNHGY and CDR2 SVAAGI. V lost 8 bases and J lost 0, with 17 bases in between. This CDR3 has 16 amino acids. This CDR3 is CASRETGSISGNTIYF. CDR3 coding DNA: TGTGCCAGCCGGGAAACAGGGTCCATCTCTGGAAACACCATATATTTT.

This sequence joins TRBV2 and TRBJ2-7; 7 bases line up with TRBD2. The CDR3 totals 14 residues. From germline, CDR1 is SNHLY and CDR2 FYNNEI. Unmatched junction bases numbered 7, after V lost 6 bases and J lost 2 bases. The CDR3 nucleotides read TGTGCCAGCAGGGGGGGGACGGTGACCTACGAGCAGTACTTC. Protein: CASRGGTVTYEQYF. The complete variable domain, with remaining parts taken from reference TRBV2 and TRBJ2-7, reads EPEVTQTPSHQVTQMGQEVILRCVPISNHLYFYWYRQILGQKVEFLVSFYNNEISEKSEIFDDQFSVERPDGSNFTLKIRSTKLEDSAMYFCASRGGTVTYEQYFGPGTRLTVT.